The clone carrying this T cell receptor beta chain shows up as medium-sized by frequency. Its antigen is not identified. This CDR3 has 15 amino acids. The data are from a study of CXCR3-negative and CXCR3-positive naive CD8 T cells. Study conclusions and caveats: Researchers report CXCR3 expression partially decreased after cryopreservation, with fresh PBMCs used in most assays. Similar TRBV-TRBJ usage characterized naive CXCR3-negative and CXCR3-positive cells; memory cells differed.

The authors prepared UMI-labeled TRB cDNA libraries by 5' RACE. TCRdb reprocessed the 5' RACE reads, keeping one entry per CDR3 protein, no DNA. The sample spans 7,000 to 9,000 distinct CDR3 sequences; the ten largest clones claim more than 2%. The gene calls are TRBV12-3 or TRBV12-4 and TRBJ2-1; TCRdb returns TRBD1, unconfirmable since there is no DNA. The sequenced sample consisted of naive CXCR3- CD8+ T cells from blood. Subset indicated: CD45RO-CCR7+CD27+CD95- naive CD8+ T cells lacking CXCR3 (TNR3-). The sequence derives from a human donor in good health. Some clones in this sample may be carry-over from other donors' samples. This CDR3 is CASSLGQGAYNEQFF.